The source of this T cell receptor beta chain is a study of OX40 agonist ivuxolimab in advanced cancers. Overall study results and limits: CD4+ and CD8+ blood T cells expanded clonally by week 6 at 0.1 to 3.0 mg/kg. The investigators did not determine what antigen specificity the expanded peripheral T cells had. Compared with CD4+, CD8+ T cells on average had more expanded clones.

To note about this clone: Its antigen remains unidentified.

Patients were ineligible given autoimmune disease history or systemic immunosuppression. Sequencing used immunoSEQ multiplex PCR; TCRdb keeps in-frame clones, though not all of them. This sample carries around 6,100 clones, under 85% of them seen once, and the ten largest clones take around a quarter. There are 11 residues in the CDR3. Germline V CDR1 and CDR2: SGHDT, YYEEEE. V lost 5 bases to trimming and J lost 16 bases, with 16 bases between them. The TCR sequence derives from an adult with an advanced solid tumor such as melanoma, head and neck, liver or kidney cancer. The gene calls are TRBV5-6 and TRBJ2-1; TRBD2 is a possible D gene (6 bases). Sample: CD4+ or CD8+ T cells sorted from blood, taken in a trial of the OX40 agonist ivuxolimab. CDR3 DNA: TGTGCCAGCAGTTTGCGGGACTTCCAATTCTTC. This codes for CASSLRDFQFF.